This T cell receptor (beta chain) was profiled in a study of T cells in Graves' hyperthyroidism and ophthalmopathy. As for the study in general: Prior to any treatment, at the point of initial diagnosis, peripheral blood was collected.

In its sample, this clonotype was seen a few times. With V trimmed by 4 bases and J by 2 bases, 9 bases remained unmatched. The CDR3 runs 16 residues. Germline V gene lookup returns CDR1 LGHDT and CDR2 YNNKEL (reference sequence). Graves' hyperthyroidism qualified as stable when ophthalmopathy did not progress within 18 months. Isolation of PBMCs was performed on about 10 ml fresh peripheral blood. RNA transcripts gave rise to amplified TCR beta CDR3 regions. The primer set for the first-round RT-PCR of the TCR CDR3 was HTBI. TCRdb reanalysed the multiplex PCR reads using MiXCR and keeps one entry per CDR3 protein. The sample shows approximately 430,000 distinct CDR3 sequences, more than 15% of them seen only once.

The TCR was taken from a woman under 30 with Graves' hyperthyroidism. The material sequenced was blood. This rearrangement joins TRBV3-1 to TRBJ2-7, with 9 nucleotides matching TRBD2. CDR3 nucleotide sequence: TGTGCCAGCAGCCGGGATCTGGTAGCGGGAGCCTACGAGCAGTACTTC. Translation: CASSRDLVAGAYEQYF.